These 29 T cell receptor beta chains originate from one sample sequenced in a study of patients and donors after allogeneic stem cell transplantation. TCRdb re-analysed the RT-PCR reads in MiXCR, keeping a single row per CDR3 protein. The sample lists more than 850,000 distinct CDR3 sequences, roughly 17% occurring once. Sequenced: blood, either unsorted or a sorted T cell fraction (not recorded which). The receptors come from a human donor who was either an allogeneic HSCT recipient or a stem cell or donor lymphocyte infusion donor (not recorded which). It is not recorded whose cells these are; they may come from a transplant donor.

The J gene is TRBJ2-2, the V gene TRBV20-1, with 8 positions matching TRBD2. The CDR3 length is 15 residues. Germline V CDR1 and CDR2: DFQATT, SNEGSKA (reference sequence). The junction had 5 bases not matched to a gene; V was cut back by 0 bases and J by 5 bases. CDR3 loop: CSAREQGLGTGELFF. The CDR3 coding sequence is TGCAGTGCTAGAGAACAGGGACTAGGTACCGGGGAGCTGTTTTTT.

The chain employs TRBV20-1 and TRBJ1-2; 8 bases fit TRBD1. CDR3 length: 15 amino acids. The J segment lost 4 bases and the V segment lost 3 bases, leaving 10 bases of the junction unmatched. Germline CDR1 DFQATT, CDR2 SNEGSKA (reference sequence). DNA of the CDR3: TGCAGTGCTAGGTCAGGGGGCGGGCTAGGCTATGGCTACACCTTC. Translated, it gives CSARSGGGLGYGYTF.

This clonotype showed up just a few times. DNA for the CDR3: TGTGCCAGCAGCTTAGGGCAGGGGGTGCATGGCTACACCTTC. As protein: CASSLGQGVHGYTF. This rearrangement joins TRBV7-9 to TRBJ1-2; 7 bases match TRBD1. The CDR3 has 14 amino acids. J was trimmed by 6 bases and V by 1 base; bases with no gene match: 5. CDR1 is SEHNR, CDR2 FQNEAQ, per germline (reference sequence).

This clonotype has at least ten counts. The chain has TRBV12-3 or TRBV12-4 and TRBJ2-3; tentatively, D is TRBD1 or TRBD2 (5 bases each). The CDR3 has 14 residues. V shed 3 bases and J shed 1 base, with 8 bases lying between them. CDR3 residues: CASSLTGRTDTQYF. DNA for the CDR3: TGTGCCAGCAGTTTGACGGGGCGCACAGATACGCAGTATTTT.

This clonotype occurred a few times. J is TRBJ1-4 and V is TRBV3-1, with D possibly matching TRBD1 (6 bases). CDR1 and CDR2 (germline): LGHDT, YNNKEL (reference sequence). The CDR3 is made up of 16 amino acids. The V end lost 4 bases, the J end lost 9 bases, and 21 bases lay between the germline ends. CDR3 DNA sequence: TGTGCCAGCAGCCGACTAGACAGGTTGTCATCCCAAAAACTGTTTTTT. It codes for CASSRLDRLSSQKLFF.

The rearrangement links TRBV5-1 to TRBJ2-2; no clear D. From germline, CDR1 is SGHRS and CDR2 YFSETQ. V dropped 0 bases and J dropped 7 bases, with 13 bases sitting between them. CDR3 length: 15 amino acids. The CDR3 region is CASSLDRVGHGELFF. CDR3 bases: TGCGCCAGCAGCTTGGATCGGGTTGGTCACGGGGAGCTGTTTTTT.

This clonotype was counted between two and nine times. The V and J genes are TRBV4-2 and TRBJ2-7; 7 bases align to TRBD1. The CDR3 loop spans 15 amino acids. J was trimmed by 0 bases and V by 2 bases; bases with no gene match: 4. CDR1 and CDR2 from the germline V gene are LGHNA and YNFKEQ. The CDR3: CASSQPGQNSYEQYF. The CDR3 DNA sequence: TGTGCCAGCAGCCAACCGGGACAGAACTCCTACGAGCAGTACTTC.

This clonotype showed up just a few times. V is TRBV6-2 or TRBV6-3 and J is TRBJ2-3; 11 positions match TRBD2. The CDR3 is 14 amino acids. Germline V gene lookup returns CDR1 MNHEY and CDR2 SVGEGT. The V segment lost 5 bases and the J segment 9 bases; nucleotides outside the gene matches: 7. CDR3 amino acids: CASSRLAGRLTQYF. Written as DNA, the CDR3 is TGTGCCAGCAGTCGACTAGCGGGGAGATTAACGCAGTATTTT.

This clonotype was seen a few times. The chain couples TRBV6-2 or TRBV6-3 to TRBJ2-3; D unclear. Germline V gives CDR1 MNHEY, CDR2 SVGEGT. The CDR3 length is 14 residues. V was clipped by 6 bases and J by 11 bases, with 21 bases between them. CDR3 sequence: CASSSRTARYLQYF. Written as DNA, the CDR3 is TGTGCCAGCAGCAGCAGGACGGCCCGATATCTGCAGTATTTT.

This clonotype is a singleton in its sample. The rearrangement links TRBV10-3 to TRBJ2-7, with 9 bases fitting TRBD1. This CDR3 is 14 amino acids long. The germline CDR1 and CDR2 sequences are ENHRY and SYGVKD. Trimming at V came to 6 bases and at J to 6 bases, leaving 9 bases not matched to a gene. The CDR3 DNA sequence: TGTGCCATCAGGCGGACAGGGGTAGGGGGCGAGCAGTACTTC. This gives the protein CAIRRTGVGGEQYF.

Written as DNA, the CDR3 is TGTGCCACCAGTGATTTCGAGACCGGAACCGATACGCAGTATTTT. Protein sequence: CATSDFETGTDTQYF. This chain connects TRBV24-1 to TRBJ2-3; D uncertain. V lost 1 base and J 6 bases, leaving 13 bases between the germline ends. Per germline, CDR1 KGHDR and CDR2 SFDVKD. CDR3 length: 15 residues.

V usage is TRBV7-9 and J usage is TRBJ2-1; 8 bases line up with TRBD2. Germline V CDR1 and CDR2: SEHNR, FQNEAQ (reference sequence). Losses at the gene ends were 8 bases for V and 4 bases for J; bases not matched to a gene: 4. The CDR3 spans 13 residues. The CDR3: CASAAGGYNEQFF. The CDR3 DNA is TGTGCCAGCGCCGCGGGAGGATACAATGAGCAGTTCTTC.

This clonotype was detected only a few times. The CDR3 DNA reads as TGCAGTGCTAGAGCTGGGACGGTCAATCAGCCCCAGCATTTT. This sequence encodes CSARAGTVNQPQHF. The rearrangement links TRBV20-1 to TRBJ1-5; a weak D match, TRBD1 (5 bases). The ends were cut back, 1 base at V and 3 bases at J, with 10 bases in the middle. Germline V gene sequence: CDR1 DFQATT, CDR2 SNEGSKA (reference sequence). The CDR3 spans 14 residues.

This clonotype was seen once. The chain couples TRBV3-1 to TRBJ1-2, with TRBD1 matching 10 bases. The CDR3 consists of 15 residues. V shed 8 bases, J shed 4 bases, and the junction held 10 bases outside the gene matches. In germline, CDR1 is LGHDT, CDR2 YNNKEL (reference sequence). CDR3 region: CASGPQTGGIYGYTF. DNA of the CDR3: TGTGCCAGCGGGCCTCAGACAGGGGGCATCTATGGCTACACCTTC.

The rearrangement joins TRBV6-5 to TRBJ2-1; 13 nucleotides match TRBD2. The length of the CDR3 is 18 residues. The ends lost 2 bases at V and 4 bases at J; junction bases unmatched: 8. Germline V gene data show CDR1 as MNHEY and CDR2 as SVGAGI. In DNA form, the CDR3 reads TGTGCCAGCAGTTACGTCACGGGACTAGCGGGATCATACAATGAGCAGTTCTTC. Protein: CASSYVTGLAGSYNEQFF.

Many counts were recorded for this clonotype. This chain links TRBV9 with TRBJ2-2; D is perhaps TRBD2 (6 bases). Trimming pared 2 bases from V and 4 bases from J, leaving 12 bases between. In germline, CDR1 is SGDLS, CDR2 YYNGEE. The CDR3 has 15 amino acids. The CDR3 sequence is CASSVGGAGTGELFF. Here the CDR3 DNA reads TGTGCCAGCAGCGTCGGGGGAGCGGGCACCGGGGAGCTGTTTTTT.

This clonotype appeared a few times. The chain employs TRBV7-2 and TRBJ1-1; D is unresolved. V was pared by 0 bases and J by 1 base, with 12 bases between. This CDR3 region has 16 residues. Per germline, CDR1 SGHTA and CDR2 FQGNSA. The CDR3 reads CASSLAGPTPNTEAFF. CDR3 nucleotides: TGTGCCAGCAGCTTAGCTGGACCGACGCCGAACACTGAAGCTTTCTTT.

The rearrangement joins TRBV19 to TRBJ1-1; 7 bases match TRBD1. Germline trimming cut 5 bases from V and 9 bases from J; bases unmatched to any gene: 3. This CDR3 has 11 residues. Germline V gene data show CDR1 as LNHDA and CDR2 as SQIVND (reference sequence). CDR3 sequence reads: CASSLDRKAFF. In DNA form, the CDR3 reads TGTGCCAGTAGTTTGGACAGGAAAGCTTTCTTT.

V and J are TRBV5-1 and TRBJ2-7, with no clear D. The V end was cut by 0 bases, the J end by 3 bases, with 10 bases between. The CDR3 extends over 14 amino acids. Germline loops: CDR1 SGHRS, CDR2 YFSETQ. CDR3 DNA sequence: TGCGCCAGCAGCTTGGACCACTCGAACTACGAGCAGTACTTC. Amino acid sequence: CASSLDHSNYEQYF.

This clonotype has only a few counts. The chain links TRBV12-3 or TRBV12-4 to TRBJ1-6; possible D gene TRBD1, 6 bases. The V end lost 6 bases, the J end lost 8 bases, and 17 bases lay between the germline ends. The CDR3 runs to 15 residues. CDR3 residues: CASSPSGGGDSPLHF. The CDR3, as DNA: TGTGCCAGCAGCCCCTCGGGAGGGGGGGATTCACCCCTCCACTTT.

This clonotype was seen a handful of times. The chain employs TRBV12-3 or TRBV12-4 and TRBJ1-1; D not resolved. Trimming removed 5 bases at V and 13 bases at J, with 14 bases between. This CDR3 is 11 amino acids long. DNA of the CDR3: TGTGCCAGCAGTCTCGGAAGATGGGGTTTCTTT. It translates to CASSLGRWGFF.

This chain connects TRBV20-1 to TRBJ1-5, with 7 bases lining up with TRBD1. V was pared by 1 base and J by 1 base, with 7 bases of the junction left unmatched. The germline gives CDR1 DFQATT, CDR2 SNEGSKA (reference sequence). The CDR3 covers 16 residues. The CDR3 protein is CSARGVRDRSNQPQHF. DNA for the CDR3: TGCAGTGCTAGAGGGGTCCGGGACAGAAGCAATCAGCCCCAGCATTTT.

The chain combines TRBV19 with TRBJ2-3; D remains unclear. The CDR3 sequence is 13 residues long. The V end lost 3 bases, the J end lost 10 bases, and 14 bases lay between the germline ends. The germline CDR1 and CDR2 sequences are LNHDA and SQIVND (reference sequence). CDR3 region: CASSITNNPAQYF. The CDR3 DNA reads as TGTGCCAGTAGTATCACTAATAATCCAGCGCAGTATTTT.

The sample holds a few counts of this clonotype. V usage is TRBV20-1 and J usage is TRBJ1-3; possibly TRBD1 for D (6 bases). The CDR3 contains 14 residues. Germline lookup yields CDR1 DFQATT and CDR2 SNEGSKA (reference sequence). Trimming took off 3 bases at V and 4 bases at J, with 13 bases between the two ends. The CDR3 DNA sequence: TGCAGTGCTAGGGGCCAGGGGAAGGGAAACACCATATATTTT. Protein sequence: CSARGQGKGNTIYF.

This clonotype was seen a handful of times. The chain links TRBV29-1 to TRBJ1-1, with a weak D call TRBD1 (5 bases). The germline CDR1 and CDR2 sequences are SQVTM and ANQGSEA. The CDR3 extends over 17 amino acids. Trimming took 3 bases from V and 1 from J, leaving 21 bases between them. CDR3 region: CSVDFRGSLGGNTEAFF. The CDR3 region has the DNA TGCAGCGTTGATTTCCGGGGCTCGCTAGGTGGGAACACTGAAGCTTTCTTT. Using reference TRBV29-1 and TRBJ1-1 for the parts outside the CDR3, the full variable domain is SAVISQKPSRDICQRGTSLTIQCQVDSQVTMMFWYRQQPGQSLTLIATANQGSEATYESGFVIDKFPISRPNLTFSTLTVSNMSPEDSSIYLCSVDFRGSLGGNTEAFFGQGTRLTVV.

This clonotype was seen only a few times. The genes are TRBV5-1 and TRBJ1-1, with a weak D call TRBD1 (6 bases). Trimming shortened V by 4 bases and J by 1 base, and 14 bases separated the two germline ends. Germline CDR1 and CDR2: SGHRS and YFSETQ. This CDR3 contains 15 residues. CDR3 amino acids: CASSLMSDRNTEAFF. For the CDR3, the DNA is TGCGCCAGCAGCCTAATGTCGGACAGGAACACTGAAGCTTTCTTT.

The chain employs TRBV29-1 and TRBJ1-4; 7 bases are a match to TRBD1. The V gene end was trimmed by 6 bases and the J gene end by 1 base; junction bases not matched to a gene: 2. CDR1 and CDR2 (germline): SQVTM, ANQGSEA. The CDR3 consists of 13 residues. The CDR3: CSVNRGTNEKLFF. In nucleotides, the CDR3 is TGCAGCGTCAACAGGGGAACTAATGAAAAACTGTTTTTT.

This clonotype was counted only a few times. The rearrangement joins TRBV4-1 to TRBJ1-1, with a weak D call TRBD1 (6 bases). The CDR3 sequence is 12 residues long. In germline, CDR1 is MGHRA, CDR2 YSYEKL. Trimming removed 5 bases from V and 8 bases from J, with 12 bases in between. CDR3 bases: TGCGCCAGCAGCGGCGGACAGCGAGAAGCTTTCTTT. Protein product: CASSGGQREAFF.

V usage is TRBV7-2 and J usage is TRBJ2-1; the match to TRBD2 covers 14 bases. CDR3 length: 17 residues. V trimming: 7 bases; J trimming: 7 bases; junction bases outside the gene matches: 12. Germline V lookup: CDR1 SGHTA, CDR2 FQGNSA. The DNA of the CDR3 is TGTGCCAGCACCCTGACTAGCGGGGGGGCCATTGGGAATGAGCAGTTCTTC. Protein sequence: CASTLTSGGAIGNEQFF. Full variable domain (outside the CDR3, taken from reference TRBV7-2 and TRBJ2-1): GAGVSQSPSNKVTEKGKDVELRCDPISGHTALYWYRQSLGQGLEFLIYFQGNSAPDKSGLPSDRFSAERTGGSVSTLTIQRTQQEDSAVYLCASTLTSGGAIGNEQFFGPGTRLTVL.